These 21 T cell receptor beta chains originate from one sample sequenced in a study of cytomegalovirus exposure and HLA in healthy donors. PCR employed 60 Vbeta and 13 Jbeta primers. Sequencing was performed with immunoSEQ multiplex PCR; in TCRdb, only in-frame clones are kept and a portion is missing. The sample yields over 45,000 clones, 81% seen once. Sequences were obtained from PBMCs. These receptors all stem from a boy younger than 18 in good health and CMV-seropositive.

The CDR3 is CASTSIGANTGELFF. The CDR3 DNA reads as TGCGCCAGCACCAGTATAGGGGCGAACACCGGGGAGCTGTTTTTT. V usage is TRBV4-1 and J usage is TRBJ2-2; perhaps TRBD1 as D (5 bases). Germline lookup yields CDR1 MGHRA and CDR2 YSYEKL. Trimming left V 7 bases short and J 0 bases short, with 12 bases between. The CDR3 sequence is 15 residues long.

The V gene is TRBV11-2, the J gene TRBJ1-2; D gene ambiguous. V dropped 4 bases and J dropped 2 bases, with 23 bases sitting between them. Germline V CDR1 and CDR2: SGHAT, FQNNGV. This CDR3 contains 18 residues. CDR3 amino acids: CASSSLRGSVNLNYGYTF. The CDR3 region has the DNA TGTGCCAGCAGCTCCCTTAGAGGGTCGGTAAATTTGAACTATGGCTACACCTTC.

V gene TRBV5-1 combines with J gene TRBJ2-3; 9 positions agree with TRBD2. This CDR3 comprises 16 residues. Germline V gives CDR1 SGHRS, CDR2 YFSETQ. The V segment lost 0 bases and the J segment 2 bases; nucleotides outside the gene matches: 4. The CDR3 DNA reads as TGCGCCAGCAGCTTGGAAGGCGGGGGGGCCACAGATACGCAGTATTTT. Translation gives CASSLEGGGATDTQYF.

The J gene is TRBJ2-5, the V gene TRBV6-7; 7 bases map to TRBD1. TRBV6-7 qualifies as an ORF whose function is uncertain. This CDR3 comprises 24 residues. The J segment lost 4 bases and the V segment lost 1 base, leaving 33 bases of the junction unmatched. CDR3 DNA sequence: TGTGCCAGCAGTTACTGCCGGCTCAGGGTTTTCACACAGTCGGACCCACAGGGGTCAGAGACCCAGTACTTC. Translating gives CASSYCRLRVFTQSDPQGSETQYF.

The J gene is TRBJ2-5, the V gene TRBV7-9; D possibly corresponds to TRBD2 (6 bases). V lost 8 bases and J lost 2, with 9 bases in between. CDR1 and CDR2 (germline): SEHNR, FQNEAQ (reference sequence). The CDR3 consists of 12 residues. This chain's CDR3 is CASQSGQETQYF. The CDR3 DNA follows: TGTGCCAGCCAGAGCGGGCAAGAGACCCAGTACTTC. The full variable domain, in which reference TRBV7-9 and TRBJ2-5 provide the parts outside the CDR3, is DTGVSQNPRHKITKRGQNVTFRCDPISEHNRLYWYRQTLGQGPEFLTYFQNEAQLEKSRLLSDRFSAERPKGSFSTLEIQRTEQGDSAMYLCASQSGQETQYFGPGTRLLVL.

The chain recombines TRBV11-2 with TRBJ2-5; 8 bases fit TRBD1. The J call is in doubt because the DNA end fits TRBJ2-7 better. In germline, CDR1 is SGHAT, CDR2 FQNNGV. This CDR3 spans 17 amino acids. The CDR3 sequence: CASSQFRRTGNVGEQYF. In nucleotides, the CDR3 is TGTGCCAGCAGCCAATTTAGGCGGACAGGGAACGTCGGCGAGCAGTACTTC.

The CDR3 sequence is CASSYPSEVPGWETQYF. CDR3 DNA: TGTGCCAGCAGCTACCCCAGTGAGGTCCCCGGGTGGGAGACCCAGTACTTC. V usage is TRBV9 and J usage is TRBJ2-5; no firm D call. V was trimmed by 4 bases and J by 5 bases, leaving 24 bases between them. The CDR3 runs 17 residues. Germline CDR1 is SGDLS and CDR2 is YYNGEE.

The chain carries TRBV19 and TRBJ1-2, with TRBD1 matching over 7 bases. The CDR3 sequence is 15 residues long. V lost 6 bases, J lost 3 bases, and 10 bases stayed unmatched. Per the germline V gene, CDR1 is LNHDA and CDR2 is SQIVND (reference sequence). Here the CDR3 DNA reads TGTGCCAGTAGGACCGTCGAAGGGACAGACTATGGCTACACCTTC. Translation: CASRTVEGTDYGYTF.

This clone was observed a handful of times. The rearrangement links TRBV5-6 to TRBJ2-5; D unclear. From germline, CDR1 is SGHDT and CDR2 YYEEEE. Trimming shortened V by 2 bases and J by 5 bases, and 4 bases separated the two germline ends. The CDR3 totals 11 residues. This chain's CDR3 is CASSFMETQYF. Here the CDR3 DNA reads TGTGCCAGCAGCTTCATGGAGACCCAGTACTTC.

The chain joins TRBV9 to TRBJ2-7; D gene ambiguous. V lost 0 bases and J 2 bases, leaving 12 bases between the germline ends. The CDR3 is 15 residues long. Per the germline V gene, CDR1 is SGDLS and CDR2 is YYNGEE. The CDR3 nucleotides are TGTGCCAGCAGCGTAGAGCCGCTCCAACCCTACGAGCAGTACTTC. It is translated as CASSVEPLQPYEQYF.

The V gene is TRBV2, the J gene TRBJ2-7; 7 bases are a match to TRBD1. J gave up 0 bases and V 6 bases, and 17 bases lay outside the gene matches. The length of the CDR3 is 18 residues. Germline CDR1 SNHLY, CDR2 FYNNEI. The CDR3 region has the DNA TGTGCCAGCAGGCAAGATATGTCGGGACAGATAAACTCCTACGAGCAGTACTTC. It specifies CASRQDMSGQINSYEQYF.

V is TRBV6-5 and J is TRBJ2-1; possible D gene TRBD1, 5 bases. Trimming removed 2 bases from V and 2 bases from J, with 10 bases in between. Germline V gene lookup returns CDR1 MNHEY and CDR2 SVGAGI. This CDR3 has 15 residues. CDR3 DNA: TGTGCCAGCAGTTACGGCAGGGTCCCCTACAATGAGCAGTTCTTC. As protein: CASSYGRVPYNEQFF.

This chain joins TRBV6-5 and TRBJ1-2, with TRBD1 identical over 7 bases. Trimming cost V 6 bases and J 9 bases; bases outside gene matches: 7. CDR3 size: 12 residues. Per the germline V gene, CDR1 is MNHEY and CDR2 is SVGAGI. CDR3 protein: CASSLGTASYTF. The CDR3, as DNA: TGTGCCAGCAGCCTGGGGACAGCTAGCTACACCTTC.

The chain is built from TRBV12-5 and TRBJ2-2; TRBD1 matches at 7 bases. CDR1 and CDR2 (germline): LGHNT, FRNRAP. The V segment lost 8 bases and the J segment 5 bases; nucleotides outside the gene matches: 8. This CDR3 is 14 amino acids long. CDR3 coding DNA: TGTGCTAGTAGAAGGGGGCAAGAAACCGGGGAGCTGTTTTTT. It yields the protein CASRRGQETGELFF. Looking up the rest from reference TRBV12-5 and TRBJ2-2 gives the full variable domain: DARVTQTPRHKVTEMGQEVTMRCQPILGHNTVFWYRQTMMQGLELLAYFRNRAPLDDSGMPKDRFSAEMPDATLATLKIQPSEPRDSAVYFCASRRGQETGELFFGEGSRLTVL.

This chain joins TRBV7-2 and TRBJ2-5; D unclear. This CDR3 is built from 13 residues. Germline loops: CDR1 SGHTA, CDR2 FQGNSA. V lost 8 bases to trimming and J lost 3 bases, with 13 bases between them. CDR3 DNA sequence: TGTGCCAGCTCCCCCGGTGTAGAAGAGACCCAGTACTTC. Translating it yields CASSPGVEETQYF.

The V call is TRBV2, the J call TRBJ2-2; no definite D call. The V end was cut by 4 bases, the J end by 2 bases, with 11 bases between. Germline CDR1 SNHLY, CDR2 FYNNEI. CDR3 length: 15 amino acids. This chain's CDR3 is CASSGVEANTGELFF. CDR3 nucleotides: TGTGCCAGCAGTGGAGTTGAAGCTAACACCGGGGAGCTGTTTTTT.

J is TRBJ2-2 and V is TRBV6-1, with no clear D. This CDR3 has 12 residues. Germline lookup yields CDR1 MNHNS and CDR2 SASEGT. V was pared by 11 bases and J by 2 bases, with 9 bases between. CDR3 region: CASRINTGELFF. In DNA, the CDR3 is TGTGCCTCGCGGATCAACACCGGGGAGCTGTTTTTT.

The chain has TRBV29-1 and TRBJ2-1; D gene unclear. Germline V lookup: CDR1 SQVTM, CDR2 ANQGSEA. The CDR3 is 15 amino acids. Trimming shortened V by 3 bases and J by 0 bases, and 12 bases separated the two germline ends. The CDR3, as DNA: TGCAGCGTTGACATACCGCCGAGCTCCTACAATGAGCAGTTCTTC. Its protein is CSVDIPPSSYNEQFF.

The CDR3 loop is CASSESWTGRTEAFF. In nucleotides, the CDR3 is TGCGCCAGCAGTGAGAGTTGGACAGGGCGAACTGAAGCTTTCTTT. The chain couples TRBV10-1 to TRBJ1-1; 8 bases are a match to TRBD1. The V and J ends lost 2 bases and 5 bases, in that order; junction bases with no gene match: 7. The CDR3 contains 15 residues. Germline V CDR1 and CDR2: WNHNN, SYGVQD (reference sequence).

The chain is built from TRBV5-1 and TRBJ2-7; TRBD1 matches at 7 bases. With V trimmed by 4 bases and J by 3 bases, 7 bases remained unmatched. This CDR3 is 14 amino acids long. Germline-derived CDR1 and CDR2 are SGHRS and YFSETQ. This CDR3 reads CASSLGTALYEQYF. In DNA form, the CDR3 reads TGCGCCAGCAGCCTCGGGACAGCACTCTACGAGCAGTACTTC.

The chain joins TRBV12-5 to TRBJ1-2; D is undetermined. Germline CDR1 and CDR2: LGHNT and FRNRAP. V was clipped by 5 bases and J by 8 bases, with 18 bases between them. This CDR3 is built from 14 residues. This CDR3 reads CASGLYSGKRGYTF. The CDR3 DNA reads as TGTGCTAGTGGTCTCTATTCGGGCAAGCGGGGCTACACCTTC.